This TCR beta chain emerged from a study of long-term antiretroviral therapy in people with HIV. Survey-level immunoSEQ v3.0 assays were run. Each sample aimed for about 35,000-50,000 sequenced T-cell genomes. TCRdb's table, derived via immunoSEQ multiplex PCR, lists solely in-frame clones and lacks some. This table holds tens of thousands of clones, about 90% found once. Going into DNA extraction, samples held about 0.95-10 million cryopreserved PBMC. CDR3 length: 12 residues. V was pared by 3 bases and J by 4 bases, with 6 bases between. Germline CDR1 KGHSH, CDR2 LQKENI. Material: unsorted PBMCs, obtained 2 years after starting antiretroviral therapy. This chain uses TRBV18 with TRBJ2-5, with D unclear. This clonotype was sampled from a man aged 45 to 65 with HIV. DNA of the CDR3: TGTGCCAGCTCACCCTTCACAGAGACCCAGTACTTC. Protein sequence: CASSPFTETQYF.